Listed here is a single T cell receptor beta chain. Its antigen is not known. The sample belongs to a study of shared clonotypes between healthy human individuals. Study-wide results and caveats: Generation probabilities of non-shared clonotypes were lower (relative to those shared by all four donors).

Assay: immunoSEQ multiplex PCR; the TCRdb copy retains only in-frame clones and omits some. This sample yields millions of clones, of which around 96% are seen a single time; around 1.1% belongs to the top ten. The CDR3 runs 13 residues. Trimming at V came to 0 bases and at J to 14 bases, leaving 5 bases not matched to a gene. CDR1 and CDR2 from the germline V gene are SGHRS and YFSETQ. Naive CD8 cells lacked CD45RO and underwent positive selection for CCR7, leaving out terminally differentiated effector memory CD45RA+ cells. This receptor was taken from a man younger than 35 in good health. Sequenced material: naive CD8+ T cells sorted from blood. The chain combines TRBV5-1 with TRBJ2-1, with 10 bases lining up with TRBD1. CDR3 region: CASSLVGTGVEFF. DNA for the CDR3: TGCGCCAGCAGCTTGGTAGGGACAGGGGTTGAGTTCTTC.